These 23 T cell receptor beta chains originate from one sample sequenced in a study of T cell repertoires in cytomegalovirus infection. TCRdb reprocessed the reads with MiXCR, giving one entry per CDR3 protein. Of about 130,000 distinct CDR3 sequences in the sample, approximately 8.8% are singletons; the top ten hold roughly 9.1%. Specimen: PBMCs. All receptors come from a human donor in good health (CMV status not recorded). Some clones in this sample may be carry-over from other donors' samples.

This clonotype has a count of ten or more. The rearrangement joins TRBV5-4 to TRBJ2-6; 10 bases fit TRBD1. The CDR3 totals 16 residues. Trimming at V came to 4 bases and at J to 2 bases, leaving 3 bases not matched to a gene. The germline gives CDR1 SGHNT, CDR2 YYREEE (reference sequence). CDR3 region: CASSPGTGAGANVLTF. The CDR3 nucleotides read TGTGCCAGCAGCCCCGGGACAGGGGCTGGGGCCAACGTCCTGACTTTC. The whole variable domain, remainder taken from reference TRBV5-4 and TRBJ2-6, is ETGVTQSPTHLIKTRGQQVTLRCSSQSGHNTVSWYQQALGQGPQFIFQYYREEENGRGNFPPRFSGLQFPNYSSELNVNALELDDSALYLCASSPGTGAGANVLTFGAGSRLTVL.

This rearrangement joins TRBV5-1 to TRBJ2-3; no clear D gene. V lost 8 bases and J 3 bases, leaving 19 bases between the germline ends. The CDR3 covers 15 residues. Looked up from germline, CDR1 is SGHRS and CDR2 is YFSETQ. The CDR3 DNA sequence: TGCGCCAGTAATAGTAGCCCCCTCCCGACAGATACGCAGTATTTT. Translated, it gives CASNSSPLPTDTQYF.

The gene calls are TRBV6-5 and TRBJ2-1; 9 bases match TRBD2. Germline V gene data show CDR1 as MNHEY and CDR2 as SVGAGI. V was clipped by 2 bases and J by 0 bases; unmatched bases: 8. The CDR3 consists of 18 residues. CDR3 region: CASSYRAGGQSSYNEQFF. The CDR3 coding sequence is TGTGCCAGCAGTTACCGAGCGGGGGGCCAGAGCTCCTACAATGAGCAGTTCTTC.

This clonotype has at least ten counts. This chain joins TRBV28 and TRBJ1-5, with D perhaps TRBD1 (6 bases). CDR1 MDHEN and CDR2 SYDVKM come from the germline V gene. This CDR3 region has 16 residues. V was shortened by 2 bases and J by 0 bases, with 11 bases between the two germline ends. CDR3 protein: CASSLTGKYSNQPQHF. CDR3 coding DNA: TGTGCCAGCAGTTTAACAGGGAAGTATAGCAATCAGCCCCAGCATTTT.

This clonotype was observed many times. CDR3 nucleotides: TGTGCCAGCAGCGCTCGACAGGAGGTGAACACTGAAGCTTTCTTT. Translation gives CASSARQEVNTEAFF. The chain links TRBV4-2 to TRBJ1-1; D perhaps matches TRBD1 (6 bases). The CDR3 is 15 residues long. Germline V gives CDR1 LGHNA, CDR2 YNFKEQ. Trimming removed 5 bases at V and 0 bases at J, with 13 bases between.

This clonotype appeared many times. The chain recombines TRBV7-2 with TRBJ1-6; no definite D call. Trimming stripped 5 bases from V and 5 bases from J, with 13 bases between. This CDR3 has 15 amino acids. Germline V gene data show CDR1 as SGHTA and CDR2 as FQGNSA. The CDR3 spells CASSPKLGNNSPLHF. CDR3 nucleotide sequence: TGTGCCAGCAGCCCAAAGCTGGGGAATAATTCACCCCTCCACTTT. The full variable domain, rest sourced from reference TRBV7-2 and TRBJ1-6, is GAGVSQSPSNKVTEKGKDVELRCDPISGHTALYWYRQSLGQGLEFLIYFQGNSAPDKSGLPSDRFSAERTGGSVSTLTIQRTQQEDSAVYLCASSPKLGNNSPLHFGNGTRLTVT.

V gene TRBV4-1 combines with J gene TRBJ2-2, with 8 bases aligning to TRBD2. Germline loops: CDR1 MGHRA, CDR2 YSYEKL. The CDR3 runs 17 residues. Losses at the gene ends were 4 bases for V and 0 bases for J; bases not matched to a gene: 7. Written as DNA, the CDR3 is TGCGCCAGCAGCCGCCTCAGCGGGGGCTCGAACACCGGGGAGCTGTTTTTT. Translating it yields CASSRLSGGSNTGELFF.

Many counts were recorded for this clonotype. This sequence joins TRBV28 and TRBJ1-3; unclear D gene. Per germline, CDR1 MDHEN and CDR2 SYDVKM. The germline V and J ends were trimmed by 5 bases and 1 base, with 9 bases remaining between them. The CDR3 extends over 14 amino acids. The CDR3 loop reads CASSPGSSGNTIYF. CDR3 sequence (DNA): TGTGCCAGCAGTCCCGGGAGTTCTGGAAACACCATATATTTT.

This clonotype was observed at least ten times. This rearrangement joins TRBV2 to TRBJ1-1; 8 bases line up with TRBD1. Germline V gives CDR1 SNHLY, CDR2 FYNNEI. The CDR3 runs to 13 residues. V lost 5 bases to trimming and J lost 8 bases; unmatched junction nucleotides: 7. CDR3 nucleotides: TGTGCCAGCAGTAAGACCCGGGACAGGGAAGCTTTCTTT. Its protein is CASSKTRDREAFF.

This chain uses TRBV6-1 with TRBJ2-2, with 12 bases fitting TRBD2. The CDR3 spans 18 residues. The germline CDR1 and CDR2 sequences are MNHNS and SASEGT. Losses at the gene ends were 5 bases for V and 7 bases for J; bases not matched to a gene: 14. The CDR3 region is CASSYQGLAGGPDGELFF. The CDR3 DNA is TGTGCCAGCAGTTATCAGGGGCTAGCGGGGGGGCCGGACGGGGAGCTGTTTTTT.

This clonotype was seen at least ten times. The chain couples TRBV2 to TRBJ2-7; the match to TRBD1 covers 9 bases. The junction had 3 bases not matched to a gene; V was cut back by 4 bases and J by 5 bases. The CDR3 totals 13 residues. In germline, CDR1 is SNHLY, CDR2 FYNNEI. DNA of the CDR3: TGTGCCAGCAGTGGGACAGGGGTCCACGAGCAGTACTTC. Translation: CASSGTGVHEQYF.

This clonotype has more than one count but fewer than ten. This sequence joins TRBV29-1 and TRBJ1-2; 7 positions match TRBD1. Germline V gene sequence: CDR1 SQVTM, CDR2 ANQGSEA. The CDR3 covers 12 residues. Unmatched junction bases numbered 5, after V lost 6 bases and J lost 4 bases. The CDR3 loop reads CSVRTGVYGYTF. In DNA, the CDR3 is TGCAGCGTCAGGACAGGAGTCTATGGCTACACCTTC.

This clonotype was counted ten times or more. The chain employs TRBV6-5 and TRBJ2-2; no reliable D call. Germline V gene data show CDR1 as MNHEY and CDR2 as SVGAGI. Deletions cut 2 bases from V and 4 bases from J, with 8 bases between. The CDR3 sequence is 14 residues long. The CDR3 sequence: CASSYTSPTGELFF. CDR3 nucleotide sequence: TGTGCCAGCAGTTACACAAGCCCCACCGGGGAGCTGTTTTTT.

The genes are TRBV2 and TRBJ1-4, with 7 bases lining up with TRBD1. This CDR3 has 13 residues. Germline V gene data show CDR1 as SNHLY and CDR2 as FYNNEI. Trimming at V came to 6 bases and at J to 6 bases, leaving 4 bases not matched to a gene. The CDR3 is CASRGGAYEKLFF. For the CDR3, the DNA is TGTGCCAGCAGAGGGGGCGCTTATGAAAAACTGTTTTTT.

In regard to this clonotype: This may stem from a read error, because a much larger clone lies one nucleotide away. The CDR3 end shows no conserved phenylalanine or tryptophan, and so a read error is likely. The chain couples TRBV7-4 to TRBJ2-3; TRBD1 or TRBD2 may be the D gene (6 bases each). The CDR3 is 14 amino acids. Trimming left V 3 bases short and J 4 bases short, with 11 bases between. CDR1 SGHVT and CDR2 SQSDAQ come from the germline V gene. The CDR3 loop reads CASSLERGADTQYY. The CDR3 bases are TGTGCCAGCAGCTTGGAGAGGGGGGCAGATACGCAGTATTAT.

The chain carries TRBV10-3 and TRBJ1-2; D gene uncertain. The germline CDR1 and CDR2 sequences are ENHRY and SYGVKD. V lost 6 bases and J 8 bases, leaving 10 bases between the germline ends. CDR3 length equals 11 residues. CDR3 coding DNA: TGTGCCATCAGCCAGGTTGCGGGCTACACCTTC. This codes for CAISQVAGYTF.

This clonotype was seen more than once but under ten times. CDR3 nucleotides: TGTGCCAGCAGGGCGGGCCTCGGGGACAAAAACATTCAGTACTTC. Protein product: CASRAGLGDKNIQYF. The chain employs TRBV6-2 or TRBV6-3 and TRBJ2-4; D perhaps matches TRBD2 (5 bases). The CDR3 is 15 amino acids. The V and J ends lost 6 bases and 3 bases respectively, with 15 bases between them. Germline V gene data show CDR1 as MNHEY and CDR2 as SVGEGT.

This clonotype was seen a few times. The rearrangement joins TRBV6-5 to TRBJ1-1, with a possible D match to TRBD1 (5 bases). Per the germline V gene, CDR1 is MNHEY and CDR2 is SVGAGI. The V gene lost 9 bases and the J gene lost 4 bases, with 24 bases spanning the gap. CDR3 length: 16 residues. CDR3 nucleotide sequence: TGTGCCAGTTATGACCAGGGTCCTACTTTGGTCACTGAAGCTTTCTTT. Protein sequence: CASYDQGPTLVTEAFF.

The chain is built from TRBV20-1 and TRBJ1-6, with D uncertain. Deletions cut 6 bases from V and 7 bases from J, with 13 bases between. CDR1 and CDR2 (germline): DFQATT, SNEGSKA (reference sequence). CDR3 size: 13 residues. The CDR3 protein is CSATSGGNSPLHF. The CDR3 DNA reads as TGCAGTGCGACTTCGGGAGGGAATTCACCCCTCCACTTT.

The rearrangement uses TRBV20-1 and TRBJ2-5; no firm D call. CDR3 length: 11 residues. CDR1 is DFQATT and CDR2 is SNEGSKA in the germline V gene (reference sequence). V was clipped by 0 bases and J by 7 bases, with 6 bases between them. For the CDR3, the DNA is TGCAGTGCTAGAGAAATAGGGACCCAGTACTTC. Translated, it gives CSAREIGTQYF.

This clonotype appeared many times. CDR3 coding DNA: TGTGCCAGCAACCCCGAACAGGGACACAATGAGCAGTTCTTC. Residues: CASNPEQGHNEQFF. The V and J genes are TRBV11-2 and TRBJ2-1; weak D call: TRBD1 (6 bases). CDR3 size: 14 residues. Trimming took off 7 bases at V and 5 bases at J, with 15 bases between the two ends. The germline CDR1 and CDR2 sequences are SGHAT and FQNNGV.

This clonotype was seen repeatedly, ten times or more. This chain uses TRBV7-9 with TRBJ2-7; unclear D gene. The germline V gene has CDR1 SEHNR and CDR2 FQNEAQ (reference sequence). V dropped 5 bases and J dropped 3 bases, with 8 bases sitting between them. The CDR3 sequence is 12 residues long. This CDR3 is CASSPSGYEQYF. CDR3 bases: TGTGCCAGCAGCCCTTCAGGCTACGAGCAGTACTTC.

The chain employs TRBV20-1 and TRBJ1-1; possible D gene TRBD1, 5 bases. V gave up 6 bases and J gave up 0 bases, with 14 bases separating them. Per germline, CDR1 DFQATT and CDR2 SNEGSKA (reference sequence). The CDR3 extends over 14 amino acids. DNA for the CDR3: TGCAGTGCCCACCCACGGGGGTTGAACACTGAAGCTTTCTTT. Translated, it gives CSAHPRGLNTEAFF.